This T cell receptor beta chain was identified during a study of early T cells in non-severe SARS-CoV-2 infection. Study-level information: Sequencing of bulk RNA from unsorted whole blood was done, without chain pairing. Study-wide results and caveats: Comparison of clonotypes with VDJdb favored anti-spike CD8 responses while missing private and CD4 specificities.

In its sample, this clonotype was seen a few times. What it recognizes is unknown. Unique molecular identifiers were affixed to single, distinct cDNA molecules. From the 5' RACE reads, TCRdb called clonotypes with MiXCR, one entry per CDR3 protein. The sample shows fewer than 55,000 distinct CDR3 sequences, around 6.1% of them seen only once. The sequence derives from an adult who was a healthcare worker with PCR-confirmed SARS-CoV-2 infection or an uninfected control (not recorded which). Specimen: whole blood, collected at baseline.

DNA of the CDR3: TGTGCCAGCAGGGAAAGCACAGATACGCAGTATTTT. This codes for CASRESTDTQYF. The chain joins TRBV6-2 or TRBV6-3 to TRBJ2-3; no firm D call. The ends were cut back, 6 bases at V and 0 bases at J, with 4 bases in the middle. Germline V gene lookup returns CDR1 MNHEY and CDR2 SVGEGT. The CDR3 has 12 amino acids.